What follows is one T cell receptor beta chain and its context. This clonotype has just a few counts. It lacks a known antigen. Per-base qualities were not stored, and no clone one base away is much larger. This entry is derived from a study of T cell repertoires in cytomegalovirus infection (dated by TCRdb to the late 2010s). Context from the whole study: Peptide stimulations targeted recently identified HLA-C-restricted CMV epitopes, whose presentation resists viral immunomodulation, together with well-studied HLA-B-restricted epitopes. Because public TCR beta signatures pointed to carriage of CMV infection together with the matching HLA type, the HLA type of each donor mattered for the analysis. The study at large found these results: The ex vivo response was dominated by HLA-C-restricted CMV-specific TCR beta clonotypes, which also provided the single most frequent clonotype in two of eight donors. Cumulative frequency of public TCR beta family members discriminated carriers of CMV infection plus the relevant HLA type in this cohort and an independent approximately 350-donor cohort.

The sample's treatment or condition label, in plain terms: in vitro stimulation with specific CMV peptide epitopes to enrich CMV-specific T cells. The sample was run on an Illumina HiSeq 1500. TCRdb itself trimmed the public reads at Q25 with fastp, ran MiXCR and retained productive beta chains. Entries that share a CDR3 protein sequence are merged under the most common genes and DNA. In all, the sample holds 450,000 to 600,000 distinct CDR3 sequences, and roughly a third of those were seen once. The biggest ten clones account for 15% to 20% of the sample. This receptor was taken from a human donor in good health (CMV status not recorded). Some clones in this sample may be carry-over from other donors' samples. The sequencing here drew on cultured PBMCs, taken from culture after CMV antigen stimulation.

The CDR3 sequence is CASSFAGQGSSPLHF. The nucleotides are TGTGCCAGCAGCTTCGCGGGACAGGGAAGTTCACCCCTCCACTTT. Recombination linked TRBV7-2 to TRBJ1-6, with 9 bases aligning to TRBD1. From the cysteine through the phenylalanine, the CDR3 covers 15 amino acids. Just CDR3 DNA is preserved here, 45 bases in frame from base 1. Taken from the germline V gene, the CDR1 and CDR2 loops are SGHTA and FQGNSA. V trim: 3 bases; J trim: 9 bases; unmatched bases: 6. The entire variable domain, with the stretches around the CDR3 drawn from the reference TRBV7-2 and TRBJ1-6 proteins, is GAGVSQSPSNKVTEKGKDVELRCDPISGHTALYWYRQSLGQGLEFLIYFQGNSAPDKSGLPSDRFSAERTGGSVSTLTIQRTQQEDSAVYLCASSFAGQGSSPLHFGNGTRLTVT.